The T cell receptor (beta chain) under discussion was sequenced for a study of T cells in Graves' hyperthyroidism and ophthalmopathy. It was RNA transcripts that yielded the amplified TCR beta CDR3 regions. The primer set for the first-round RT-PCR of the TCR CDR3 was HTBI. Each CDR3 protein gets one entry after TCRdb re-called the multiplex PCR reads with MiXCR. The top ten clones hold approximately 15% of a sample with about 770,000 distinct CDR3 sequences, approximately 18% of them seen once. This clonotype has just one count. Trimming removed 2 bases from V and 1 base from J, with 6 bases in between. Per germline, CDR1 MNHEY and CDR2 SVGAGI. This CDR3 comprises 13 residues.

The sequenced material came from blood. The sequence was obtained from a woman between 45 and 60 years old with Graves' hyperthyroidism that later progressed to Graves' ophthalmopathy. The chain is built from TRBV6-5 and TRBJ2-7; D is unclear. CDR3: CASSYKGSYEQYF. In DNA form, the CDR3 reads TGTGCCAGCAGTTACAAGGGTTCCTACGAGCAGTACTTC.